This TCR beta chain was sequenced for a study of T cells after yellow fever vaccination. Overall study results and limits: The secondary response was weaker, and its peak arrived faster, on day 5 versus 15. The appearance of a small share of clonotypes in both CD4 and CD8 compartments was observed. The booster response re-showed most primary clones: around 96% CD4, approximately 90% CD8.

In its sample, this clonotype was seen a few times. Its specificity is not known. Conversion of TCR transcripts into cDNA relied on 5'RACE template switching, which added a universal primer site and UMIs. TCRdb processed the 5' RACE reads anew with MiXCR; each CDR3 protein has one entry. In the table there are about 300,000 distinct CDR3 sequences, approximately 4.2% of which are singletons. In germline, CDR1 is SEHNR, CDR2 FQNEAQ (reference sequence). The CDR3 contains 16 residues. The V and J ends lost 6 bases and 1 base, in that order; junction bases with no gene match: 8. This sample comprised PBMCs, obtained 5 days after the yellow fever booster vaccination. This receptor was taken from a man younger than 30 who received the YFV17D yellow fever vaccine. The genes are TRBV7-9 and TRBJ2-3; 9 nucleotides agree with TRBD2. The CDR3 loop is CASSYTRGGGTDTQYF. CDR3 coding DNA: TGTGCCAGCAGTTACACGCGCGGGGGGGGCACAGATACGCAGTATTTT.